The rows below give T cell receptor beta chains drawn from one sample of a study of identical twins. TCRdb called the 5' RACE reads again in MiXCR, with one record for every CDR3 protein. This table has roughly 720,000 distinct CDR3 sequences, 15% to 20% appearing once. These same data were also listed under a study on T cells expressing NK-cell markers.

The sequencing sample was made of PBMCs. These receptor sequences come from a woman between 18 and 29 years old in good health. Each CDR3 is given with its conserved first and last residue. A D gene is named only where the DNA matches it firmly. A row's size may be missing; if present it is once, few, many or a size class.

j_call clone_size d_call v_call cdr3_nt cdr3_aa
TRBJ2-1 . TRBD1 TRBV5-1 TGCGCCAGCCGGCTTGGACAGGGGGCTTTCGATGAGCAGTTCTTC CASRLGQGAFDEQFF
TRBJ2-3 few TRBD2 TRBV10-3 TGTGCCATCAGTGACTTTGGCGGGGGGGCGACAGATACGCAGTATTTT CAISDFGGGATDTQYF
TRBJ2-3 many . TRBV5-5 TGTGCCAGCAGCCAAACCGGGGGCCGCACAGATACGCAGTATTTT CASSQTGGRTDTQYF
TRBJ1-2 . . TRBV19 TGTGCCAGTAGTGCGGGGTTATGGGCCAACTATGGCTACACCTTC CASSAGLWANYGYTF
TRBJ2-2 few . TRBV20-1 TGCAGTGCTAGAGGACCAAACGCGGGGACCGGGGAGCTGTTTTTT CSARGPNAGTGELFF
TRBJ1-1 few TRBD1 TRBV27 TGTGCCAGCAGTGCCGGATGGGGACAGGGGAACACTGAAGCTTTCTTT CASSAGWGQGNTEAFF
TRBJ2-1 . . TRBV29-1 TGCAGCGCTGAGGGACTGGGGAATGAGCAGTTCTTC CSAEGLGNEQFF
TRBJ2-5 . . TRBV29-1 TGCAGCGTTGAGATGCATCAAGAGACCCAGTACTTC CSVEMHQETQYF
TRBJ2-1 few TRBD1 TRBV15 TGTGCCACCAGCAAAGAAGGGGTGACAGGGGGCTTTCATGAGCAGTTCTTC CATSKEGVTGGFHEQFF
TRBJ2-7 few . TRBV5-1 TGCGCCAGCAGCTTTAAAGGCAGCTTATACGAGCAGTACTTC CASSFKGSLYEQYF
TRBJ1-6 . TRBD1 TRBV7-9 TGTGCCAGCAGCTTAGGGGGACAGGCGAATTCACCCCTCCACTTT CASSLGGQANSPLHF
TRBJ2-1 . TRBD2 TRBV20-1 TGCAGTGCTAGAGATCCTAGCGGGGGCAATGAGCAGTTCTTC CSARDPSGGNEQFF
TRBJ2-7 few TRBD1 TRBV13 TGTGCCAGCAGCTTAGAGACGGGACAGGACTCCTACGAGCAGTACTTC CASSLETGQDSYEQYF
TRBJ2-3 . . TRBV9 TGTGCCAGCAGCGTAGTCGTGGGCCGGGGCACAGATACGCAGTATTTT CASSVVVGRGTDTQYF
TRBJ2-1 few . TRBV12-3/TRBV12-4 TGTGCCAGCAGTTTAAGGGCCCACCGGGGCGGTGAGCAGTTCTTC CASSLRAHRGGEQFF
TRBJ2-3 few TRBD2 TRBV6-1 TGTGCCAGCCAACGACTAGCGGGAGGTGCAGATACGCAGTATTTT CASQRLAGGADTQYF
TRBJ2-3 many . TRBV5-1 TGCGCCAGCAGCTTGTTACCGTCAGATACGCAGTATTTT CASSLLPSDTQYF
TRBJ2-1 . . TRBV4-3 TGCGCCAGCAGCCAAGAGGTGCAGGGGGGAGGGTTCTTC CASSQEVQGGGFF
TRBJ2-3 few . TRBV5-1 TGCGCCAGCACTCCGGGGAGGGACACAAGCACAGATACGCAGTATTTT CASTPGRDTSTDTQYF